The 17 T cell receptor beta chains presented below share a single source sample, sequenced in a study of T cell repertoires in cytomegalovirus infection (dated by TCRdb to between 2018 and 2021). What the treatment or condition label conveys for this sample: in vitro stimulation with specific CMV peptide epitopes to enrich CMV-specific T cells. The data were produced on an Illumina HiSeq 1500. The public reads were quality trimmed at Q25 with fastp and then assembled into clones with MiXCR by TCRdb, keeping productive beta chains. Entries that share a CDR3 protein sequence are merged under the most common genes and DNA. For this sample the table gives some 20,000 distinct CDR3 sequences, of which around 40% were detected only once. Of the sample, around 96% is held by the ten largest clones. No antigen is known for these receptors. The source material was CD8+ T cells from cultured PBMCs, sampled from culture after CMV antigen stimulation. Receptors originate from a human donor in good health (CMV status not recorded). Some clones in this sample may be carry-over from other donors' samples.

The CDR3 nucleotides read TGTGCCAGCAGGGACATGGGCGGACAGGGGGCCACCTACGAGCAGTACTTC. This gives the protein CASRDMGGQGATYEQYF. The chain employs TRBV9 and TRBJ2-7, with 11 bases aligning to TRBD1. The germline CDR1 and CDR2 sequences are SGDLS and YYNGEE. Trimming took 5 bases from V and 2 from J; bases not matched to a gene: 12. The CDR3 loop spans 17 amino acids.

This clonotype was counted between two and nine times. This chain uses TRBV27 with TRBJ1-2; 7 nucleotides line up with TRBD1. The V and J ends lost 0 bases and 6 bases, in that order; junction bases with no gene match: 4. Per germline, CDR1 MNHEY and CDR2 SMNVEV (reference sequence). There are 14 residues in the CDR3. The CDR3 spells CASSLSTGADGYTF. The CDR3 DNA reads TGTGCCAGCAGTTTATCAACAGGGGCGGATGGCTACACCTTC.

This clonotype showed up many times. The DNA of the CDR3 is TGTGCCAGCAGTTACGTGACGGCCGGCGAGCAGTACTTC. Its protein product is CASSYVTAGEQYF. The V call is TRBV6-5, the J call TRBJ2-7; D call uncertain. Trimming removed 2 bases from V and 6 bases from J, with 11 bases in between. The germline CDR1 and CDR2 sequences are MNHEY and SVGAGI. CDR3 length equals 13 residues.

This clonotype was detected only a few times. DNA for the CDR3: TGTGCCACCAGTGATTCCGGGACAATGGATCAGCCCCAGCATTTT. This translates into CATSDSGTMDQPQHF. This chain connects TRBV24-1 to TRBJ1-5; a possible D gene is TRBD1 (6 bases). The CDR3 extends over 15 amino acids. The germline CDR1 and CDR2 sequences are KGHDR and SFDVKD. Trimming shortened V by 2 bases and J by 5 bases, and 12 bases separated the two germline ends.

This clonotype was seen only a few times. The CDR3 protein is CASSSRTGADTQYF. The CDR3 DNA reads TGTGCCAGCAGCTCCCGGACAGGGGCAGATACGCAGTATTTT. The gene calls are TRBV7-3 and TRBJ2-3, with 9 bases identical to TRBD1. The germline V gene encodes CDR1 SGHTA and CDR2 FQGTGA. V trimming: 4 bases; J trimming: 4 bases; junction bases outside the gene matches: 3. The CDR3 sequence is 14 residues long.

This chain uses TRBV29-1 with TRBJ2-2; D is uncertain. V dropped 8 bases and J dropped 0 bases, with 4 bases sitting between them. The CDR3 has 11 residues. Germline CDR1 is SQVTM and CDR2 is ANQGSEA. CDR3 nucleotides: TGCAGCAGACCGAACACCGGGGAGCTGTTTTTT. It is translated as CSRPNTGELFF.

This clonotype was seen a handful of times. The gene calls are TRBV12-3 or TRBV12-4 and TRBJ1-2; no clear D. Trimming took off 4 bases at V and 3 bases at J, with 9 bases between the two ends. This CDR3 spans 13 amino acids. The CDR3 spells CASSCGFHYGYTF. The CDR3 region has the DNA TGTGCCAGCAGTTGTGGGTTTCACTATGGCTACACCTTC.

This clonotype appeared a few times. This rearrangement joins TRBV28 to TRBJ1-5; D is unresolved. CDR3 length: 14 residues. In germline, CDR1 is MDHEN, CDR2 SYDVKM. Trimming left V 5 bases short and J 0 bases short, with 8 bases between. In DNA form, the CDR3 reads TGTGCCAGCAGTCCCACTATTAGCAATCAGCCCCAGCATTTT. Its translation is CASSPTISNQPQHF. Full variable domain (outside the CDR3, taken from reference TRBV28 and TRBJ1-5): DVKVTQSSRYLVKRTGEKVFLECVQDMDHENMFWYRQDPGLGLRLIYFSYDVKMKEKGDIPEGYSVSREKKERFSLILESASTNQTSMYLCASSPTISNQPQHFGDGTRLSIL.

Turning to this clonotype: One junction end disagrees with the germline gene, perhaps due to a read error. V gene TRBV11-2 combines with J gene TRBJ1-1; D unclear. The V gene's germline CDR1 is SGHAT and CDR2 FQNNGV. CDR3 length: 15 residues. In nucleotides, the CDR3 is TGTGCCAGCAGCTCGGACGACGCCAAGAACACTGAGGCTTTCTTT. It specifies CASSSDDAKNTEAFF.

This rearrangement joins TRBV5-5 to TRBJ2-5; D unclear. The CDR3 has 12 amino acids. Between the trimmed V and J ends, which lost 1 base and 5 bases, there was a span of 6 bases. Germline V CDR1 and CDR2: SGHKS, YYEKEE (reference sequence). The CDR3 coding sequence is TGTGCCAGCAGCTTGCGCCGGGAGACCCAGTACTTC. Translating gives CASSLRRETQYF.

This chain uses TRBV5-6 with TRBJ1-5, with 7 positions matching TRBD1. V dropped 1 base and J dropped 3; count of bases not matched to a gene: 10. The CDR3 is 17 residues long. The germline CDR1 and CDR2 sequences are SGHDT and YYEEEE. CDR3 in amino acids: CASSLRERDRFNQPQHF. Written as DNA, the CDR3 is TGTGCCAGCAGCTTGAGGGAGCGGGACAGATTCAATCAGCCCCAGCATTTT.

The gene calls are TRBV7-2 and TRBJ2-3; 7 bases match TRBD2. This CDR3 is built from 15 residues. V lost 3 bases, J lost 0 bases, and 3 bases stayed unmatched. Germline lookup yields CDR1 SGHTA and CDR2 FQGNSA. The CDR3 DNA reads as TGTGCCAGCAGCTTCTCTAGCGGTAGCACAGATACGCAGTATTTT. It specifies CASSFSSGSTDTQYF.

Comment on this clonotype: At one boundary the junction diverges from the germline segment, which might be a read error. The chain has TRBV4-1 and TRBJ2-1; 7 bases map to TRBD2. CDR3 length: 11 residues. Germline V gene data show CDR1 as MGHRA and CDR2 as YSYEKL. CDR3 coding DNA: TGCGCCAGCAGCCAAGGGGCGGGAGTAATCTTC. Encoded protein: CASSQGAGVIF.

CDR3 sequence reads: CASSITRGTGLDQPQHF. The CDR3 region has the DNA TGTGCCAGTAGCATAACTCGGGGGACAGGACTGGATCAGCCCCAGCATTTT. The rearrangement joins TRBV19 to TRBJ1-5; TRBD1 aligns across 8 bases. V trimming: 6 bases; J trimming: 5 bases; junction bases outside the gene matches: 15. The germline CDR1 and CDR2 sequences are LNHDA and SQIVND (reference sequence). This CDR3 region has 17 residues.

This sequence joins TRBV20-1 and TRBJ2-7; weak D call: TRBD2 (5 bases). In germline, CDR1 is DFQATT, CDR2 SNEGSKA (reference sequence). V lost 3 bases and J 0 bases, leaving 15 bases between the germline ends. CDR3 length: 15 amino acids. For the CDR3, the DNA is TGCAGTGCTAGTTCTCTAGCCACAAGCTCCTACGAGCAGTACTTC. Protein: CSASSLATSSYEQYF.

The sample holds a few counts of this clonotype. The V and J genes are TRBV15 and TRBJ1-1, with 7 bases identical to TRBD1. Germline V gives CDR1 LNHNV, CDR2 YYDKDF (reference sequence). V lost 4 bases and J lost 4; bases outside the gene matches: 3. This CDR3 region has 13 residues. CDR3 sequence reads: CATSIGGRTEAFF. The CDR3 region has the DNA TGTGCCACCAGCATAGGGGGCCGCACTGAAGCTTTCTTT.

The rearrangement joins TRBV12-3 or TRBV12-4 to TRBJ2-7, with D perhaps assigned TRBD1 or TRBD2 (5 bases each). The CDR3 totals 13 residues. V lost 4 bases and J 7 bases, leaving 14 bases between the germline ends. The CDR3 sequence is CASSSGTITEQYF. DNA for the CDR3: TGTGCCAGCAGTTCCGGGACCATTACGGAGCAGTACTTC.